One T cell receptor beta chain is described in this entry. This record belongs to a study of blood T cells in healthy people across ages. With a J-beta primer mix and a sample-barcoded 5' primer, a second PCR ran roughly 6 to 11 cycles. In TCRdb, the 5' RACE reads were re-called with MiXCR into one record per CDR3 protein. The table lists 1.5 million to 2 million distinct CDR3 sequences, just under 50% of them singletons. J lost 2 bases, V lost 6 bases, and 2 bases had no gene match. The CDR3 is made up of 14 amino acids. What was sequenced was blood. The chain employs TRBV12-3 or TRBV12-4 and TRBJ1-5; 9 nucleotides agree with TRBD1. This receptor was taken from a woman aged 35 to 49 in good health. CDR3 nucleotide sequence: TGTGCCAGCAGGGGGACAGGGCGCAATCAGCCCCAGCATTTT. Translation: CASRGTGRNQPQHF.